One sample yielded the 22 T cell receptor beta chains listed below, sequenced in a study of cytomegalovirus exposure and HLA in healthy donors. 13 Jbeta primers and 60 Vbeta primers were used for the PCR. Profiled with immunoSEQ multiplex PCR; TCRdb holds only in-frame clones, not every one. The sample includes 100,000 to 150,000 clones. The specimen sequenced was PBMCs. The origin of the receptors is a man aged 25 to 45 in good health and CMV-seronegative.

The J gene is TRBJ2-1, the V gene TRBV6-1; 9 bases match TRBD2. The V gene end was trimmed by 8 bases and the J gene end by 4 bases; junction bases not matched to a gene: 9. The CDR3 is made up of 15 amino acids. In germline, CDR1 is MNHNS, CDR2 SASEGT. Here the CDR3 DNA reads TGTGCCAGCCGCAAAGGGGGACTAGCATACAATGAGCAGTTCTTC. Protein product: CASRKGGLAYNEQFF.

The chain combines TRBV19 with TRBJ1-3, with unresolved D. CDR1 and CDR2 from the germline V gene are LNHDA and SQIVND (reference sequence). CDR3 length: 15 residues. V was shortened by 6 bases and J by 2 bases, with 14 bases between the two germline ends. The CDR3 sequence: CASSPVGGAGNTIYF. The CDR3 DNA reads TGTGCCAGTAGCCCAGTCGGAGGTGCTGGAAACACCATATATTTT.

The chain is built from TRBV6-8 and TRBJ1-1; the match to TRBD1 covers 8 bases. V trimming: 2 bases; J trimming: 4 bases; junction bases outside the gene matches: 9. This CDR3 comprises 16 residues. CDR1 is MNHGY, CDR2 SAAAGT, per germline. CDR3 bases: TGTGCCAGCAGTTACCATAAGACAGGGGAGGCCACTGAAGCTTTCTTT. Its translation: CASSYHKTGEATEAFF.

The genes are TRBV30 and TRBJ1-1; D not certain. V was trimmed by 1 base and J by 1 base, leaving 4 bases between them. This CDR3 has 12 residues. Germline assignment: CDR1 GTSNPN and CDR2 SVGIG (reference sequence). CDR3 sequence reads: CAWSGANTEAFF. CDR3 coding DNA: TGTGCCTGGAGTGGAGCGAACACTGAAGCTTTCTTT.

The chain employs TRBV5-8 and TRBJ2-1, with no clear D. The germline V gene has CDR1 SGHTS and CDR2 YDEGEE. The CDR3 is 12 residues long. Trimming cost V 4 bases and J 9 bases, with 11 bases left between them. CDR3: CASSLPRSEQFF. CDR3 nucleotides: TGTGCCAGCAGCCTGCCCCGGAGTGAGCAGTTCTTC. Based on the CDR3 plus reference TRBV5-8 and TRBJ2-1, the full variable domain is EAGVTQSPTHLIKTRGQQATLRCSPISGHTSVYWYQQALGLGLQFLLWYDEGEERNRGNFPPRFSGRQFPNYSSELNVNALELEDSALYLCASSLPRSEQFFGPGTRLTVL.

The rearrangement links TRBV20-1 to TRBJ2-5; possible D gene TRBD1, 5 bases. CDR3 length equals 11 residues. The germline V gene encodes CDR1 DFQATT and CDR2 SNEGSKA (reference sequence). V was cut by 6 bases and J by 2 bases, with 7 bases left in between. DNA of the CDR3: TGCAGTGCGACAGTTCAAGAGACCCAGTACTTC. It codes for CSATVQETQYF.

The rearrangement joins TRBV7-9 to TRBJ2-7; possible D gene TRBD2, 6 bases. The CDR3 has 13 residues. V was trimmed by 4 bases and J by 3 bases, leaving 10 bases between them. CDR1 is SEHNR and CDR2 is FQNEAQ in the germline V gene (reference sequence). CDR3 sequence (DNA): TGTGCCAGCAGCTCCGGGAGTCTCTACGAGCAGTACTTC. Translated: CASSSGSLYEQYF.

The rearrangement links TRBV9 to TRBJ2-5; 9 bases map to TRBD1. CDR1 SGDLS and CDR2 YYNGEE come from the germline V gene. The CDR3 has 19 amino acids. J gave up 5 bases and V 0 bases, and 17 bases lay outside the gene matches. The DNA of the CDR3 is TGTGCCAGCAGCGTAGAGGGGACAGGGTTTGAGCGGACGGGGGAGACCCAGTACTTC. This translates into CASSVEGTGFERTGETQYF. The variable domain in full, with the rest retrieved from reference TRBV9 and TRBJ2-5, is DSGVTQTPKHLITATGQRVTLRCSPRSGDLSVYWYQQSLDQGLQFLIQYYNGEERAKGNILERFSAQQFPDLHSELNLSSLELGDSALYFCASSVEGTGFERTGETQYFGPGTRLLVL.

The genes are TRBV18 and TRBJ2-2; TRBD2 matches 7 bases. Trimming at V came to 3 bases and at J to 1 base, leaving 5 bases not matched to a gene. The CDR3 has 16 amino acids. The germline V gene has CDR1 KGHSH and CDR2 LQKENI. In DNA form, the CDR3 reads TGTGCCAGCTCACCGAGACTAGCCGAGAACACCGGGGAGCTGTTTTTT. This encodes CASSPRLAENTGELFF.

The V gene is TRBV19, the J gene TRBJ1-5, with TRBD1 identical over 10 bases. CDR3 length: 17 residues. Germline CDR1 reads LNHDA; CDR2 reads SQIVND (reference sequence). The junction had 11 bases not matched to a gene; V was cut back by 7 bases and J by 2 bases. CDR3 loop: CASKPRDRGAGNQPQHF. In DNA form, the CDR3 reads TGTGCCAGTAAGCCCCGGGACAGGGGAGCGGGCAATCAGCCCCAGCATTTT.

V usage is TRBV28 and J usage is TRBJ1-6; D might be TRBD1 (5 bases). The germline CDR1 and CDR2 sequences are MDHEN and SYDVKM. Trimming stripped 5 bases from V and 6 bases from J, with 23 bases between. The CDR3 is made up of 18 amino acids. The chain's CDR3 is CASSPRLGAGTPNSPLHF. CDR3 DNA: TGTGCCAGCAGTCCGCGGTTAGGGGCTGGAACACCTAATTCACCCCTCCACTTT. Full variable domain (rest looked up from reference TRBV28 and TRBJ1-6): DVKVTQSSRYLVKRTGEKVFLECVQDMDHENMFWYRQDPGLGLRLIYFSYDVKMKEKGDIPEGYSVSREKKERFSLILESASTNQTSMYLCASSPRLGAGTPNSPLHFGNGTRLTVT.

The J gene is TRBJ2-3, the V gene TRBV5-6; 7 nucleotides match TRBD2. The CDR3 consists of 15 residues. Germline V CDR1 and CDR2: SGHDT, YYEEEE. J was trimmed by 7 bases and V by 2 bases; bases with no gene match: 10. Here the CDR3 DNA reads TGTGCCAGCAGCTTTGGCGGCGGGAGTCGGAATACGCAGTATTTT. Encoded protein: CASSFGGGSRNTQYF.

V usage is TRBV4-1 and J usage is TRBJ2-5, with D possibly matching TRBD2 (6 bases). Germline V lookup: CDR1 MGHRA, CDR2 YSYEKL. This CDR3 spans 16 amino acids. Trimming pared 2 bases from V and 0 bases from J, leaving 13 bases between. CDR3 region: CASSQSAGPNQETQYF. CDR3 nucleotide sequence: TGCGCCAGCAGCCAATCTGCGGGACCGAACCAAGAGACCCAGTACTTC.

CDR3 residues: CASSRLAGGFPYEQYF. The CDR3 bases are TGTGCCAGCAGCCGACTAGCGGGAGGGTTTCCCTACGAGCAGTACTTC. This chain links TRBV11-1 with TRBJ2-7; TRBD2 agrees at 14 bases. This CDR3 spans 16 amino acids. After removal of 5 bases from V and 2 bases from J, the junction contained 5 bases not matched to a gene. The germline CDR1 and CDR2 sequences are SGHAT and FQDESV (reference sequence).

V usage is TRBV7-9 and J usage is TRBJ2-7, with 8 bases identical to TRBD2. CDR1 and CDR2 (germline): SEHNR, FQNEAQ (reference sequence). V shed 3 bases and J 5 bases; nucleotides not matched to a gene: 12. The CDR3 runs 16 residues. The CDR3 loop is CASSFKSEREYDEQYF. CDR3 bases: TGTGCCAGCAGCTTCAAGTCCGAGCGGGAGTACGACGAGCAGTACTTC.

The rearrangement uses TRBV4-2 and TRBJ1-2; D is unclear. This CDR3 contains 15 residues. Germline lookup yields CDR1 LGHNA and CDR2 YNFKEQ. Trimming took off 0 bases at V and 1 base at J, with 9 bases between the two ends. The DNA of the CDR3 is TGTGCCAGCAGCCAAGAGGGCAGCAATAACTATGGCTACACCTTC. This gives the protein CASSQEGSNNYGYTF.

The chain combines TRBV6-1 with TRBJ1-2, with 7 bases fitting TRBD1. The CDR3 is 14 residues long. The germline CDR1 and CDR2 sequences are MNHNS and SASEGT. V shed 0 bases and J 4 bases; nucleotides not matched to a gene: 2. CDR3 amino acids: CASSEAYRGYGYTF. The CDR3 nucleotides are TGTGCCAGCAGTGAAGCTTACAGGGGCTATGGCTACACCTTC.

The chain is built from TRBV5-1 and TRBJ1-5, with D possibly matching TRBD1 (6 bases). The CDR3 length is 14 residues. The V and J ends lost 2 bases and 10 bases respectively, with 16 bases between them. Germline V gene data show CDR1 as SGHRS and CDR2 as YFSETQ. The CDR3 region is CASSLQGPGDPQHF. The CDR3 bases are TGCGCCAGCAGCTTACAGGGTCCTGGTGATCCCCAGCATTTT.

This chain uses TRBV7-9 with TRBJ1-2, with 9 bases aligning to TRBD1. CDR3 size: 14 residues. Germline trimming cut 5 bases from V and 2 bases from J; bases unmatched to any gene: 3. Germline values: CDR1 SEHNR, CDR2 FQNEAQ (reference sequence). This CDR3 reads CASSLGQGNYGYTF. The CDR3 DNA sequence: TGTGCCAGCAGCCTTGGACAGGGGAACTATGGCTACACCTTC.

J is TRBJ2-3 and V is TRBV28; TRBD2 matches 9 bases. J gave up 5 bases and V 3 bases, and 12 bases lay outside the gene matches. The germline V gene has CDR1 MDHEN and CDR2 SYDVKM. CDR3 size: 17 residues. The CDR3 DNA reads TGTGCCAGCAGTTTGGGCAAGGCTAGCGGGACGCAAGATACGCAGTATTTT. Its translation is CASSLGKASGTQDTQYF. The whole variable domain, filled in from reference TRBV28 and TRBJ2-3, reads DVKVTQSSRYLVKRTGEKVFLECVQDMDHENMFWYRQDPGLGLRLIYFSYDVKMKEKGDIPEGYSVSREKKERFSLILESASTNQTSMYLCASSLGKASGTQDTQYFGPGTRLTVL.

The V call is TRBV11-2, the J call TRBJ2-7; D gene unclear. V was shortened by 5 bases and J by 0 bases, with 14 bases between the two germline ends. The CDR3 extends over 15 amino acids. The germline CDR1 and CDR2 sequences are SGHAT and FQNNGV. DNA for the CDR3: TGTGCCAGCAGCCTTGACGGTAGGAGCTCCTACGAGCAGTACTTC. Translated: CASSLDGRSSYEQYF. Variable domain in full (rest from reference TRBV11-2 and TRBJ2-7): EAGVAQSPRYKIIEKRQSVAFWCNPISGHATLYWYQQILGQGPKLLIQFQNNGVVDDSQLPKDRFSAERLKGVDSTLKIQPAKLEDSAVYLCASSLDGRSSYEQYFGPGTRLTVT.

The V call is TRBV5-1, the J call TRBJ1-5; D perhaps matches TRBD1 (5 bases). There are 14 residues in the CDR3. Germline values: CDR1 SGHRS, CDR2 YFSETQ. Trimming took off 4 bases at V and 6 bases at J, with 14 bases between the two ends. CDR3 in DNA: TGCGCCAGCAGCGCAGGGACGGGAGGTCAGCCCCAGCATTTT. Translated, it gives CASSAGTGGQPQHF.